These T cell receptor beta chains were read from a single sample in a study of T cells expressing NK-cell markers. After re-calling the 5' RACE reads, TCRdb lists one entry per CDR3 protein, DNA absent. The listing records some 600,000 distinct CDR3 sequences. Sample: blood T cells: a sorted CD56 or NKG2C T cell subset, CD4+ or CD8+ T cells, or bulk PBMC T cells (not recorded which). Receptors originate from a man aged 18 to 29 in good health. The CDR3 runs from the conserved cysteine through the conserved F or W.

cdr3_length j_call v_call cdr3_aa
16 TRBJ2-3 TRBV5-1 CASTSGLAASTDTQYF
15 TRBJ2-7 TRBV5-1 CASTPSGQGNYEQYF
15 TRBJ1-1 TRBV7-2 CASSLRLRGGTEAFF
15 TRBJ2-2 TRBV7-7 CASSLGALGTGELFF
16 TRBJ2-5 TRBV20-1 CSAKRGLAGGLETQYF
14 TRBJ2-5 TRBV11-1 CASSLGPVRETQYF
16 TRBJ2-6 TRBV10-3 CAISGTGGSGANVLTF
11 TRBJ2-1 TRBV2 CASLQGDEQFF
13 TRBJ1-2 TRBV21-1 CASSKGERYGYTF
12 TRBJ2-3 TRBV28 CASTLTRDTQYF
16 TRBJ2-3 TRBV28 CASSSFSGRDGDTQYF
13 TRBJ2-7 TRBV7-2 CASSLEARYEQYF
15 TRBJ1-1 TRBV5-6 CASSYPGQKYTEAFF
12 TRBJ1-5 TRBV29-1 CSVAGLNQPQHF
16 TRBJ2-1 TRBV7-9 CASSIPLAGSYNEQFF
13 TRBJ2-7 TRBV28 CASSPWAGDEQYF
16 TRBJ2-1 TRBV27 CASSPGGGSSYNEQFF
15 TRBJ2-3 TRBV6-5 CASSYSRGSTDTQYF
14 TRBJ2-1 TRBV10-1 CASSADRASNEQFF
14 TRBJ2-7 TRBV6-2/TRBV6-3 CASSNPGLPYEQYF
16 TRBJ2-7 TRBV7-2 CASSFTGAESSYEQYF
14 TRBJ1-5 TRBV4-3 CASSQEYEVWPQHF
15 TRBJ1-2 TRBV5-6 CASSFWTRPNYGYTF
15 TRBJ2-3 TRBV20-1 CSARASGRAGDTQYF
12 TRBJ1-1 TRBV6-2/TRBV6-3 CASSFGLAGAFF
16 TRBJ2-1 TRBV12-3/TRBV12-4 CASSPAGTPQYNEQFF
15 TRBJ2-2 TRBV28 CASSQGGLYTGELFF
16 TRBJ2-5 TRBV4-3 CASSQEGRTAQETQYF
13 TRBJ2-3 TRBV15 CATSRDPGDTQYF
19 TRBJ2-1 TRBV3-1 CASSQLGGGGASHYNEQFF
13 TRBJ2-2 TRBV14 CAIRGLLTGELFF
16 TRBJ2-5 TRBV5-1 CASSSYRDRFKETQYF
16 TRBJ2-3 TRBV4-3 CASSQRTGSSTDTQYF
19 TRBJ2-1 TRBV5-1 CASSPIRLAGGLSYNEQFF
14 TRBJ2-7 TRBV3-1 CASSQSYRTYEQYF
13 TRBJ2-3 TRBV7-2 CASSFRTKDTQYF
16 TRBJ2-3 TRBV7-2 CASSLAGVLSTDTQYF
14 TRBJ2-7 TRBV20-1 CSASFRVPSYEQYF
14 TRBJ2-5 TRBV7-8 CASSSVLVAETQYF
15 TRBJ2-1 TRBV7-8 CASSFTSGSLDEQFF
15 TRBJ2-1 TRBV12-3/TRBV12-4 CASSSRLAGDYEQFF
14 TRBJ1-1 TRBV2 CASSQIGTAGEAFF
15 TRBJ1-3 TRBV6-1 CASTEAWSGANTIYF
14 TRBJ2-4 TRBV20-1 CSATRTGAKNIQYF
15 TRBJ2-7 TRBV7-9 CASSRAAGVRNEQYF
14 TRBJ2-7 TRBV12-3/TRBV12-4 CASIADSGDREQYF
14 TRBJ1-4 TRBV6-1 CASSKVLANEKLFF
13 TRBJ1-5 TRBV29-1 CSVTGGGNQPQHF
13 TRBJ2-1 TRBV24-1 CATSDVGGNEQFF
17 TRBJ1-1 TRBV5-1 CASSKLSGTAMNTEAFF
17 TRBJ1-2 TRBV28 CASSLFGAGGRNYGYTF
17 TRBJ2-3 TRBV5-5 CASRRELQVLSTDTQYF
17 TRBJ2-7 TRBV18 CASSPRGRDAFSDEQYF